This is a list of T cell receptor beta chains from one sample in a study of cytomegalovirus exposure and HLA in healthy donors. Using immunoSEQ multiplex PCR, the repertoire was profiled, and TCRdb retains in-frame clones only, with some absent. The data hold over 85,000 clones, with around 85% observed a single time. Sequenced sample: PBMCs. The receptors here all came from a man aged 40-49 years in good health and CMV-seronegative. Both conserved end residues are part of each CDR3. The D gene is left open where the match is weak. Size values are once, few and many counts, or a class for expanded clones, and some rows have none.

CDR3aa,CDR3nt,v_gene,j_gene,len,d_gene,abundance
CAISESQGARRTEAFF,TGTGCCATCAGTGAGTCCCAGGGGGCTCGGCGGACTGAAGCTTTCTTT,TRBV10-3,TRBJ1-1,16,TRBD1,.
CAWALRLGLAGEETQYF,TGTGCCTGGGCCTTGCGCTTGGGACTAGCGGGGGAAGAGACCCAGTACTTC,TRBV30,TRBJ2-5,17,TRBD2,once
CASGQTGGGGQPQHF,TGTGCCAGCGGCCAGACAGGGGGCGGAGGACAGCCCCAGCATTTT,TRBV7-9,TRBJ1-5,15,TRBD1,few
CASSESGGVGELFF,TGTGCCAGCAGTGAAAGCGGGGGCGTCGGGGAGCTGTTTTTT,TRBV6-4,TRBJ2-2,14,TRBD2,.
CASRPTGGRNQPQHF,TGTGCCAGCAGACCTACAGGGGGACGGAATCAGCCCCAGCATTTT,TRBV6-5,TRBJ1-5,15,TRBD1,.
CASSPTGLGSEQYF,TGTGCCAGCAGCCCGACAGGGTTAGGGTCCGAGCAGTACTTC,TRBV5-6,TRBJ2-7,14,TRBD1,.
CATGKGGVDTEAFF,TGTGCCACCGGCAAGGGGGGGGTGGACACTGAAGCTTTCTTT,TRBV2,TRBJ1-1,14,.,.
CASSRRQGSSYEQYF,TGTGCCAGCAGCAGGCGACAGGGCAGCTCCTACGAGCAGTACTTC,TRBV5-6,TRBJ2-7,15,TRBD1,.
CASSYMGDGYTF,TGCGCCAGCAGCTATATGGGAGACGGCTACACCTTC,TRBV5-1,TRBJ1-2,12,.,.
CASSRSSYNSPLHF,TGTGCCAGCAGTCGTAGCTCCTATAATTCACCCCTCCACTTT,TRBV6-5,TRBJ1-6,14,.,.
CASSLASGLAYNEQFF,TGTGCCAGCAGCTTAGCTAGCGGGCTAGCCTACAATGAGCAGTTCTTC,TRBV5-6,TRBJ2-1,16,TRBD2,.
CASSPDRGDYGYTF,TGTGCCAGCAGCCCGGACAGGGGTGACTATGGCTACACCTTC,TRBV7-8,TRBJ1-2,14,TRBD1,.
CASSLGGQGNYGYTF,TGCGCCAGCAGCTTGGGGGGACAGGGAAACTATGGCTACACCTTC,TRBV5-1,TRBJ1-2,15,TRBD1,.
CASSEDGSYGYTF,TGTGCCAGCAGTGAAGATGGCAGCTATGGCTACACCTTC,TRBV6-1,TRBJ1-2,13,.,few
CASSSWTGPSYEQFF,TGCGCCAGCAGCTCCTGGACAGGTCCGAGTTATGAGCAGTTCTTC,TRBV5-1,TRBJ2-1,15,TRBD1,.
CASSVDPSGWDEQYF,TGTGCCAGCAGCGTAGATCCTAGCGGGTGGGACGAGCAGTACTTC,TRBV9,TRBJ2-7,15,TRBD2,.
CSVRDREVEQYF,TGCAGCGTAAGGGACAGGGAGGTCGAGCAGTACTTC,TRBV29-1,TRBJ2-7,12,TRBD1,.
CASSFNRGNSPLHF,TGTGCCAGCAGTTTCAACAGGGGTAATTCACCCCTCCACTTT,TRBV6-5,TRBJ1-6,14,TRBD1,.
CASSLSTGGSLLEQYF,TGCGCCAGCAGCTTGTCGACAGGGGGCTCTCTGCTCGAGCAGTACTTC,TRBV5-1,TRBJ2-7,16,TRBD1,.
CASSPGTRGFSNQPQHF,TGTGCCAGCTCACCCGGGACAAGGGGTTTTAGCAATCAGCCCCAGCATTTT,TRBV18,TRBJ1-5,17,.,.
CSVAVGVNTEAFF,TGCAGCGTTGCGGTAGGGGTGAACACTGAAGCTTTCTTT,TRBV29-1,TRBJ1-1,13,.,.
CASSFLWTGTNEKLFF,TGTGCCAGCAGTTTTCTATGGACAGGAACAAATGAAAAACTGTTTTTT,TRBV28,TRBJ1-4,16,TRBD1,.